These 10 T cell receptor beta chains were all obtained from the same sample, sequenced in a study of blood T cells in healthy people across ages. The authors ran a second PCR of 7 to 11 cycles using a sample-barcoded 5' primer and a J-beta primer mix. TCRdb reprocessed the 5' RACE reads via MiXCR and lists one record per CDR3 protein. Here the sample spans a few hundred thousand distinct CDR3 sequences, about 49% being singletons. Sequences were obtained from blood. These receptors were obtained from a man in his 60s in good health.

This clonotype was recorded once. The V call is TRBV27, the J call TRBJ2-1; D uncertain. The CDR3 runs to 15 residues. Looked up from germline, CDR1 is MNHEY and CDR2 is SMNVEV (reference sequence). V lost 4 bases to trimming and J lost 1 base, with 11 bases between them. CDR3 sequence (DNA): TGTGCCAGCAGTTCCGACACTCGTTCCTACAATGAGCAGTTCTTC. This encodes CASSSDTRSYNEQFF.

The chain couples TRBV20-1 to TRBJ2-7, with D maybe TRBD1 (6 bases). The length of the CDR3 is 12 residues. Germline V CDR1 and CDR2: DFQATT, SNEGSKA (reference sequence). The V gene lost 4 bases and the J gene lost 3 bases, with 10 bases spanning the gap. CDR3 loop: CSATPTGYEQYF. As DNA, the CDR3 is TGCAGTGCTACACCGACAGGCTACGAGCAGTACTTC.

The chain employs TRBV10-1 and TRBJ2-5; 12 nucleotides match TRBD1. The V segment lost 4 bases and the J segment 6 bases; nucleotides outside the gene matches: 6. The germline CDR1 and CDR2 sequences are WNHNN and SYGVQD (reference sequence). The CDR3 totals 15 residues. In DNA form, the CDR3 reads TGCGCCAGCAGTGCCGGGACAGGGGGCGTGAAGACCCAGTACTTC. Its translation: CASSAGTGGVKTQYF.

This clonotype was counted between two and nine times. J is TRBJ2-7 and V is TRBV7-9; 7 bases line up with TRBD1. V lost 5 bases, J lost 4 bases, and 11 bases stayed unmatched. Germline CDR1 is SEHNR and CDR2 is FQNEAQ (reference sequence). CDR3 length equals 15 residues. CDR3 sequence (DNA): TGTGCCAGCAGCCCAGGGGGTCAGGGGGTGTACGAGCAGTACTTC. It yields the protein CASSPGGQGVYEQYF.

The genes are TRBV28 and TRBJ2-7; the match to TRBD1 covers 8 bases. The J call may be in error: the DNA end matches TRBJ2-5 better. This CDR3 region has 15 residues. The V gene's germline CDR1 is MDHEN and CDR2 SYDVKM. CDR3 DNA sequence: TGTGCCAGCAGTTCAGGACAGGGACAAGCGGAGACCCAGTACTTC. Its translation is CASSSGQGQAETQYF.

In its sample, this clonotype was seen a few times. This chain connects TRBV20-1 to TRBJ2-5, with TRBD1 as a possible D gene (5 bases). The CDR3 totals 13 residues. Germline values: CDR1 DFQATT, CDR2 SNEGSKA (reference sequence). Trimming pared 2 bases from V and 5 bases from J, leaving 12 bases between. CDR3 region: CSARHPGMETQYF. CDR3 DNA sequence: TGCAGTGCTAGACATCCAGGGATGGAGACCCAGTACTTC.

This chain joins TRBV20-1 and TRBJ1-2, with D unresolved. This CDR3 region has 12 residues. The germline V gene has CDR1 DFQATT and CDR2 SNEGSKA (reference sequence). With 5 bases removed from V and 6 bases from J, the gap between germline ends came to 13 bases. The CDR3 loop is CSALSRVHGYTF. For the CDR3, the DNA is TGCAGTGCTCTCTCGAGGGTGCATGGCTACACCTTC.

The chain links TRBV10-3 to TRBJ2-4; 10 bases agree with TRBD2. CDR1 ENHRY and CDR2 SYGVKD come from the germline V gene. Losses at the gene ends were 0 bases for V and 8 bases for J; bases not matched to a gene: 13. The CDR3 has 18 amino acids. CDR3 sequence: CAISESPSGGSSRDIQYF. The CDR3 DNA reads TGTGCCATCAGTGAGTCGCCTAGCGGGGGTTCCAGTCGAGACATTCAGTACTTC.

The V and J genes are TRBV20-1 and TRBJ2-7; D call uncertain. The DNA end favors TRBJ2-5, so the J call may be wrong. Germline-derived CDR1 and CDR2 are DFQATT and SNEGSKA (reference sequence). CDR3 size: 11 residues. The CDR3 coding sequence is TGCAGTGCTAGAGATTGGCAGACCCAGTACTTC. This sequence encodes CSARDWQTQYF.

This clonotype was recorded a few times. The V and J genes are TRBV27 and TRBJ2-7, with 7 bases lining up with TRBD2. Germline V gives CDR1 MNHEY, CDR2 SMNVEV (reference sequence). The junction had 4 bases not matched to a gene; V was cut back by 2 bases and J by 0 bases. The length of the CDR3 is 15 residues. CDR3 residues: CASSLMASGSYEQYF. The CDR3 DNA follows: TGTGCCAGCAGTTTAATGGCTAGCGGCTCCTACGAGCAGTACTTC.